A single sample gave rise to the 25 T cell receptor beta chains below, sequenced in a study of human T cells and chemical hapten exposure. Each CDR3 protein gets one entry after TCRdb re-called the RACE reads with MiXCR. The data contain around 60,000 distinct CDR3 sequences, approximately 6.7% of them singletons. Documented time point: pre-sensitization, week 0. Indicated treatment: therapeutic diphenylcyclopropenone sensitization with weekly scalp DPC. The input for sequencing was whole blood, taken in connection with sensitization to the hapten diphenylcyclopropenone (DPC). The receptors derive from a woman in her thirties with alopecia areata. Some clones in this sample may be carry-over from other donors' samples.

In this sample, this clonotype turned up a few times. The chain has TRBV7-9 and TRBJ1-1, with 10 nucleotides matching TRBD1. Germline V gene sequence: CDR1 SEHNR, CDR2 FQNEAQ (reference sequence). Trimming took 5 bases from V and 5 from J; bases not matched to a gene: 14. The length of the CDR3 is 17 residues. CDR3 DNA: TGTGCCAGCAGCCCACGTTTATGGACAGGGGGTCGGACTGAAGCTTTCTTT. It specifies CASSPRLWTGGRTEAFF.

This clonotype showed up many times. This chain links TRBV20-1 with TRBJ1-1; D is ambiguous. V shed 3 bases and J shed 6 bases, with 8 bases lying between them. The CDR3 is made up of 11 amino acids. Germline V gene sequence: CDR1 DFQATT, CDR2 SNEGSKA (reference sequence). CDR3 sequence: CSASPGPEAFF. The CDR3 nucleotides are TGCAGTGCTAGTCCTGGCCCTGAAGCTTTCTTT.

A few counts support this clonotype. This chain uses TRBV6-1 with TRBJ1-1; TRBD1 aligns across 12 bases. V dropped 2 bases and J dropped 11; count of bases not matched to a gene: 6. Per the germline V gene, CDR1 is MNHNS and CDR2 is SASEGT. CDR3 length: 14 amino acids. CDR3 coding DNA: TGTGCCAGCAGTGAAACAGGGACAGGGGGCTTGGCTTTCTTT. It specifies CASSETGTGGLAFF.

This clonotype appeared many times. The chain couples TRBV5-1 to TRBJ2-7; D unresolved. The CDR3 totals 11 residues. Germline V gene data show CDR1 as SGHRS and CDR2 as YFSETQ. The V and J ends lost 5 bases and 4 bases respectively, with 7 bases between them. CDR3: CASSQEYEQYF. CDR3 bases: TGCGCCAGCAGTCAGGAATACGAGCAGTACTTC.

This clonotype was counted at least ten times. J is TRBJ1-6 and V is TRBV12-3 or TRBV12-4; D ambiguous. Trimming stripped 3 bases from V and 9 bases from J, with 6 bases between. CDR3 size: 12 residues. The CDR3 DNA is TGTGCCAGCAGTTTTGTGGGTTCACCCCTCCACTTT. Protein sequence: CASSFVGSPLHF.

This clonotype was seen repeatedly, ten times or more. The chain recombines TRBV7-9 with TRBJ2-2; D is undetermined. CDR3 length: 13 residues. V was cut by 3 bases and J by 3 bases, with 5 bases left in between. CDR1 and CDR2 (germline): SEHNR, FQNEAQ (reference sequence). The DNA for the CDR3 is TGTGCCAGCAGCTTTGGTGACACCGGGGAGCTGTTTTTT. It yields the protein CASSFGDTGELFF.

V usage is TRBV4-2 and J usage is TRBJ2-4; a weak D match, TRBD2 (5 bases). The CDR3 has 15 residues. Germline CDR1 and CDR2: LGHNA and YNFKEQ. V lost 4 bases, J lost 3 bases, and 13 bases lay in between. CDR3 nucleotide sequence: TGTGCCAGCAGCCCCAGCGGAGACTTCAAAAACATTCAGTACTTC. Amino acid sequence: CASSPSGDFKNIQYF.

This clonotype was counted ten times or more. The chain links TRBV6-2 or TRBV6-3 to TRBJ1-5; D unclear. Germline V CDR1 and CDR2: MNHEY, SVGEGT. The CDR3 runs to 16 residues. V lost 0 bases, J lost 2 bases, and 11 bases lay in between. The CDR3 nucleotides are TGTGCCAGCAGTTACTCGAACCCAGGCCGCAATCAGCCCCAGCATTTT. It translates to CASSYSNPGRNQPQHF.

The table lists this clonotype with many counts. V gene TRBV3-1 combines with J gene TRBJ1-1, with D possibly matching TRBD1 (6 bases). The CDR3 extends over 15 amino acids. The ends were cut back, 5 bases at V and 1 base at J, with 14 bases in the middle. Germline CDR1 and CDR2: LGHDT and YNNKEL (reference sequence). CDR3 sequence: CASSKALGQNTEAFF. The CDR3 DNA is TGTGCCAGCAGCAAAGCCCTGGGACAGAACACTGAAGCTTTCTTT.

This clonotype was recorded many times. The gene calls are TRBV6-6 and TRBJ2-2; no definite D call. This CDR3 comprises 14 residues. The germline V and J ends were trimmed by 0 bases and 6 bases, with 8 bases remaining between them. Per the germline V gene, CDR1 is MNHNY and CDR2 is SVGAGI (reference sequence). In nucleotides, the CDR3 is TGTGCCAGCAGTTACTCGTCGGGTTCCGGGGAGCTGTTTTTT. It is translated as CASSYSSGSGELFF.

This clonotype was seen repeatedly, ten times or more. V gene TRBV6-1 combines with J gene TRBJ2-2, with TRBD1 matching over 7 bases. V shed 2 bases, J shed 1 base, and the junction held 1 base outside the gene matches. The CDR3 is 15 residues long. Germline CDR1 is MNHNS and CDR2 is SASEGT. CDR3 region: CASSEYRGNTGELFF. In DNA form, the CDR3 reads TGTGCCAGCAGTGAATACAGGGGGAACACCGGGGAGCTGTTTTTT.

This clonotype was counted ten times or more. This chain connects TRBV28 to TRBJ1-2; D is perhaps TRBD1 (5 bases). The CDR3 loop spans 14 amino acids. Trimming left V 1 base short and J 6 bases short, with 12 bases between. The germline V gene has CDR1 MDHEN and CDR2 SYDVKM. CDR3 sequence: CASSLLAGRDGYTF. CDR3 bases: TGTGCCAGCAGTTTATTGGCAGGGCGAGATGGCTACACCTTC.

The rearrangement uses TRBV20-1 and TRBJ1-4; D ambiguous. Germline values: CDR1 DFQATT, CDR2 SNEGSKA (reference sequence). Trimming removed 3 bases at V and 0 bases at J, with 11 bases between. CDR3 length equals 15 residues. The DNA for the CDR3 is TGCAGTGCTAGTGGTGGGGAAGCAACTAATGAAAAACTGTTTTTT. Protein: CSASGGEATNEKLFF.

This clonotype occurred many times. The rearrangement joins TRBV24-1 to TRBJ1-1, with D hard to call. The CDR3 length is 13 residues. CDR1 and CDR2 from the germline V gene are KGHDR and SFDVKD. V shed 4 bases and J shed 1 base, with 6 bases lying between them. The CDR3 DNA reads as TGTGCCACCAGTGACAGATGGAACACTGAAGCTTTCTTT. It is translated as CATSDRWNTEAFF.

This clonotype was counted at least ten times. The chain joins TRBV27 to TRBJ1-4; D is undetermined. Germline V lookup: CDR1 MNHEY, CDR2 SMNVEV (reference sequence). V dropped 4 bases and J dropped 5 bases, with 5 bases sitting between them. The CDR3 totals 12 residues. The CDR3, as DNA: TGTGCCAGCAGTTCTCAAAATGAAAAACTGTTTTTT. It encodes CASSSQNEKLFF.

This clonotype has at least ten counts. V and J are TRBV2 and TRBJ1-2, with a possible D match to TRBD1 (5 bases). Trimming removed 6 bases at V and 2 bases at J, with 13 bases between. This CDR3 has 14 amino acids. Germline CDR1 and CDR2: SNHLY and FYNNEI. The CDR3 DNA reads TGTGCCAGCAGAGCCTTCCGGGACAACTATGGCTACACCTTC. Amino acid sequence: CASRAFRDNYGYTF.

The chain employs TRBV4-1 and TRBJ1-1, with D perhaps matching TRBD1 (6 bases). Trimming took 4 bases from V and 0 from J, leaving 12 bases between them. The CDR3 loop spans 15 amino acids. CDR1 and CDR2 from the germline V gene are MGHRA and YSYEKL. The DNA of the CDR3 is TGCGCCAGCAGCCTGAGCAGGGGCATGAACACTGAAGCTTTCTTT. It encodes CASSLSRGMNTEAFF.

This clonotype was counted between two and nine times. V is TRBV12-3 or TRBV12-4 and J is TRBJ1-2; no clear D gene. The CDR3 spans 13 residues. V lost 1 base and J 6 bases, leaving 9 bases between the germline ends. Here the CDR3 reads CASSLGHYDGYTF. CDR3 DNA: TGTGCCAGCAGTTTAGGGCACTACGATGGCTACACCTTC.

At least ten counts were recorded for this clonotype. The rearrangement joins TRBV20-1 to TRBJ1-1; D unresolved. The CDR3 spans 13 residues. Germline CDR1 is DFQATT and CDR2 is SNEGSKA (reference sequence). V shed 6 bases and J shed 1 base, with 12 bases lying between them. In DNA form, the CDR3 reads TGCAGTGCCGCCCGATCAGGGAACACTGAAGCTTTCTTT. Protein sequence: CSAARSGNTEAFF.

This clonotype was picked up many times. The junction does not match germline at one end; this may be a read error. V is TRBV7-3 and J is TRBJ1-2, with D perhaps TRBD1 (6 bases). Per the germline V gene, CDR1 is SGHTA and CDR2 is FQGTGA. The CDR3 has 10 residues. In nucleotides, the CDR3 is TGTGCCAGCAGCAGACAGGCCTGCAACTTC. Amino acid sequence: CASSRQACNF.

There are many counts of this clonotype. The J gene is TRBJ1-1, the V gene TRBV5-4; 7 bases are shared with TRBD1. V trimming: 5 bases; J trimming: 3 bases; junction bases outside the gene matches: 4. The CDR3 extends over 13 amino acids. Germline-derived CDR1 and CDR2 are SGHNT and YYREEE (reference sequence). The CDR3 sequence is CASRPQGYTEAFF. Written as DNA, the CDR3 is TGTGCCAGCAGACCACAGGGGTACACTGAAGCTTTCTTT.

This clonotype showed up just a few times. The CDR3 loop is CASRGQGMNTEAFF. As DNA, the CDR3 is TGTGCCAGCAGGGGACAGGGGATGAACACTGAAGCTTTCTTT. This chain links TRBV2 with TRBJ1-1; 10 bases line up with TRBD1. The length of the CDR3 is 14 residues. V was pared by 6 bases and J by 0 bases, with 1 base of the junction left unmatched. Germline V gene lookup returns CDR1 SNHLY and CDR2 FYNNEI. Full variable domain (missing parts from reference TRBV2 and TRBJ1-1): EPEVTQTPSHQVTQMGQEVILRCVPISNHLYFYWYRQILGQKVEFLVSFYNNEISEKSEIFDDQFSVERPDGSNFTLKIRSTKLEDSAMYFCASRGQGMNTEAFFGQGTRLTVV.

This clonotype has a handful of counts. The CDR3 DNA sequence: TGTGCCAGCAGTGAAGCGTCAGATCTCACTGAAGCTTTCTTT. Encoded protein: CASSEASDLTEAFF. The chain has TRBV6-1 and TRBJ1-1; no definite D call. CDR1 and CDR2 from the germline V gene are MNHNS and SASEGT. There are 14 residues in the CDR3. Deletions cut 0 bases from V and 4 bases from J, with 9 bases between.

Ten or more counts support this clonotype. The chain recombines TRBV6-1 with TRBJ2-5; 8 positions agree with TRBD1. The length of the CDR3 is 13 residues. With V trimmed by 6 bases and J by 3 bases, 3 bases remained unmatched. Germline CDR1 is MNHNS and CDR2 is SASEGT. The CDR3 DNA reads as TGTGCCAGCAGAGGACAGGGAAAAGAGACCCAGTACTTC. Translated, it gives CASRGQGKETQYF.

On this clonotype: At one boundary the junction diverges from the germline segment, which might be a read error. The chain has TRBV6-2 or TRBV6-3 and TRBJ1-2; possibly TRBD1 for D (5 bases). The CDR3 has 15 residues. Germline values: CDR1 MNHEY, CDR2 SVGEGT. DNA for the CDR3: TGTGCCAGCCGGTTTGACAGAGTTTCTAACTATGGCGACACCTTC. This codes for CASRFDRVSNYGDTF.